This T cell receptor (beta chain) was profiled in a study of cytomegalovirus exposure and HLA in healthy donors. Study-wide results and caveats: Researchers had no immune exposure information except CMV serostatus available.

Trimming cost V 1 base and J 5 bases; bases outside gene matches: 12. Per germline, CDR1 SGHRS and CDR2 YFSETQ. This CDR3 is 17 amino acids long. In the case of this clone: The antigen is unknown.

This PCR relied on a set of 60 Vbeta primers and 13 Jbeta primers. Method: immunoSEQ multiplex PCR; TCRdb's copy keeps in-frame clones and lacks some. The table shows some 160,000 clones, with 80% to 85% occurring only once. The material sequenced was PBMCs. This sequence originates from a male donor in good health and CMV-seronegative. The chain couples TRBV5-1 to TRBJ2-3; 8 bases map to TRBD2. The CDR3 reads CASSLPLAGLSVDTQYF. In DNA, the CDR3 is TGCGCCAGCAGCTTGCCCCTAGCGGGTCTCTCGGTAGATACGCAGTATTTT.